These 17 T cell receptor beta chains share one sample of origin, sequenced in a study of regulatory T cells in long-lasting Graves disease. Time point of the sample: newly diagnosed GD, antithyroid drugs for less than 3 months. PBMCs were the source of the RNA used for TCR sequencing. Combining iRepertoire HTBI primers with Arm-PCR of CDR3 regions, the authors built TCR beta libraries. TCRdb processed the multiplex PCR reads anew with MiXCR; each CDR3 protein has one entry. The table shows roughly 350,000 distinct CDR3 sequences, with roughly 15% occurring only once. The data were also submitted as part of a second study, on T cells in Graves' hyperthyroidism and ophthalmopathy.

The sample consisted of peripheral blood mononuclear cells (PBMCs), taken at new diagnosis, from a patient treated with antithyroid drugs. All receptors come from a woman between 18 and 30 years old with Graves disease.

This clonotype was detected many times. The junction departs from the called germline gene at one end, perhaps through a read error. The chain is built from TRBV5-1 and TRBJ2-3, with 8 nucleotides matching TRBD2. CDR1 and CDR2 (germline): SGHRS, YFSETQ. CDR3 size: 15 residues. The CDR3 DNA sequence: TGTGCCAGCAGCTTAGTTAGCGGGGTCACAGATACGCAGTATTTT. This translates into CASSLVSGVTDTQYF.

In its sample, this clonotype was seen many times. The rearrangement joins TRBV7-2 to TRBJ2-5; 12 bases map to TRBD2. The CDR3 runs 14 residues. Trimming took 6 bases from V and 5 from J; bases not matched to a gene: 4. CDR1 and CDR2 from the germline V gene are SGHTA and FQGNSA. Written as DNA, the CDR3 is TGTGCCAGCAGTACGACTAGCGGGGGCGAGACCCAGTACTTC. Its protein is CASSTTSGGETQYF.

This clonotype was detected ten times or more. The V call is TRBV18, the J call TRBJ2-7; 11 bases fit TRBD2. Germline values: CDR1 KGHSH, CDR2 LQKENI. Trimming cost V 0 bases and J 2 bases; bases outside gene matches: 3. The CDR3 spans 16 residues. The CDR3 loop reads CASSPPASGRTYEQYF. CDR3 bases: TGTGCCAGCTCACCACCGGCTAGCGGGAGGACCTACGAGCAGTACTTC. The complete variable domain, with remaining parts taken from reference TRBV18 and TRBJ2-7, reads NAGVMQNPRHLVRRRGQEARLRCSPMKGHSHVYWYRQLPEEGLKFMVYLQKENIIDESGMPKERFSAEFPKEGPSILRIQQVVRGDSAAYFCASSPPASGRTYEQYFGPGTRLTVT.

The chain joins TRBV27 to TRBJ2-1, with D perhaps TRBD1 (5 bases). CDR1 and CDR2 from the germline V gene are MNHEY and SMNVEV (reference sequence). This CDR3 comprises 11 residues. V was shortened by 7 bases and J by 11 bases, with 12 bases between the two germline ends. CDR3 sequence: CASTDTGKQFF. The DNA of the CDR3 is TGTGCCAGCACGGACACTGGGAAGCAGTTCTTC.

A word on this clonotype: The conserved phenylalanine or tryptophan normally closing the CDR3 is absent here, so this likely arose from a read error. J is TRBJ1-1 and V is TRBV6-1; 9 positions agree with TRBD1. This CDR3 is built from 17 residues. J was trimmed by 0 bases and V by 5 bases; bases with no gene match: 10. Looked up from germline, CDR1 is MNHNS and CDR2 is SASEGT. CDR3 sequence reads: CASSPRTGARMNTEAFL. Here the CDR3 DNA reads TGTGCCAGCAGTCCCCGGACAGGGGCAAGGATGAACACTGAAGCTTTCCTT.

V usage is TRBV30 and J usage is TRBJ1-6; D is ambiguous. The ends were cut back, 2 bases at V and 2 bases at J, with 10 bases in the middle. Looked up from germline, CDR1 is GTSNPN and CDR2 is SVGIG (reference sequence). The CDR3 contains 15 residues. In DNA, the CDR3 is TGTGCCTGGAGTCGGGCAGAGACCTATAATTCACCCCTCCACTTT. This gives the protein CAWSRAETYNSPLHF.

In this sample, this clonotype turned up many times. The rearrangement links TRBV7-3 to TRBJ2-2, with 8 bases that match TRBD1. V lost 5 bases and J lost 6; bases outside the gene matches: 2. CDR1 is SGHTA and CDR2 is FQGTGA in the germline V gene. This CDR3 spans 13 amino acids. The CDR3 sequence is CASSQTGAGELFF. CDR3 in DNA: TGTGCCAGCAGCCAGACAGGGGCCGGGGAGCTGTTTTTT.

This clonotype was found many times. This sequence joins TRBV2 and TRBJ2-3; D is unresolved. The CDR3 is 11 amino acids. CDR1 is SNHLY, CDR2 FYNNEI, per germline. Trimming cost V 8 bases and J 2 bases, with 5 bases left between them. The CDR3 bases are TGTGCCAGCGGATTCACAGATACGCAGTATTTT. It specifies CASGFTDTQYF.

The rearrangement links TRBV27 to TRBJ1-1, with a tentative D call TRBD1 (5 bases). Germline V gene data show CDR1 as MNHEY and CDR2 as SMNVEV (reference sequence). V lost 5 bases, J lost 5 bases, and 15 bases lay in between. The CDR3 extends over 14 amino acids. The CDR3 region is CASSVGTFRTEAFF. DNA of the CDR3: TGTGCCAGCAGTGTAGGGACCTTTAGGACTGAAGCTTTCTTT.

Details on this clonotype: Given a far larger clone just one base away, this is likely a sequencing read error. The chain recombines TRBV12-3 or TRBV12-4 with TRBJ1-1; D is unclear. V was trimmed by 8 bases and J by 1 base, leaving 14 bases between them. This CDR3 is built from 14 residues. CDR3 amino acids: CASGQRDRNTEAFF. The CDR3, as DNA: TGTGCCAGCGGCCAGCGGGATAGGAACACTGAAGCTTTCTTT.

This clonotype was seen at least ten times. The chain recombines TRBV11-2 with TRBJ1-1; D call uncertain. This CDR3 contains 15 residues. Germline V CDR1 and CDR2: SGHAT, FQNNGV. Trimming cost V 6 bases and J 1 base, with 15 bases left between them. The CDR3, as DNA: TGTGCCAGCAGTCTAAGCCGGAACCCGAACACTGAAGCTTTCTTT. Translated, it gives CASSLSRNPNTEAFF.

This clonotype was observed many times. This chain uses TRBV11-1 with TRBJ2-7; D tentatively fits TRBD1 or TRBD2 (5 bases each). Between the trimmed V and J ends, which lost 7 bases and 0 bases, there was a span of 13 bases. The CDR3 runs 14 residues. The V gene's germline CDR1 is SGHAT and CDR2 FQDESV (reference sequence). CDR3 nucleotide sequence: TGTGCCAGCACGCCGGGACGGAGCTCCTACGAGCAGTACTTC. It is translated as CASTPGRSSYEQYF.

This clonotype appeared a few times. A much larger clone lies a single base off, so this may be a read error. The chain couples TRBV28 to TRBJ1-1, with D possibly TRBD1 on 5 matching bases. V was trimmed by 5 bases and J by 1 base, leaving 17 bases between them. Germline V gene data show CDR1 as MDHEN and CDR2 as SYDVKM. This CDR3 contains 16 residues. DNA for the CDR3: TGTGCCAGCAGTCTCGCCGGGGCTGACTCGAACACTGAAGCTTTCTTT. Protein: CASSLAGADSNTEAFF.

The rearrangement links TRBV18 to TRBJ2-3; D ambiguous. Germline CDR1 and CDR2: KGHSH and LQKENI. With 3 bases removed from V and 5 bases from J, the gap between germline ends came to 6 bases. The CDR3 sequence is 12 residues long. The DNA for the CDR3 is TGTGCCAGCTCACCGACGGAAGATACGCAGTATTTT. Translation gives CASSPTEDTQYF.

This clonotype was seen a few times. This sequence joins TRBV9 and TRBJ2-5; the match to TRBD1 covers 9 bases. The CDR3 covers 14 residues. The germline gives CDR1 SGDLS, CDR2 YYNGEE. The V gene end was trimmed by 3 bases and the J gene end by 5 bases; junction bases not matched to a gene: 5. Here the CDR3 reads CASSAVTGGETQYF. The CDR3 DNA follows: TGTGCCAGCAGCGCGGTGACAGGGGGGGAGACCCAGTACTTC.

This clonotype has a handful of counts. V gene TRBV27 combines with J gene TRBJ2-3, with TRBD1 matching over 8 bases. Germline loops: CDR1 MNHEY, CDR2 SMNVEV (reference sequence). The CDR3 totals 15 residues. Unmatched junction bases numbered 7, after V lost 2 bases and J lost 6 bases. The CDR3 DNA follows: TGTGCCAGCAGTTTAGGACAGGGCACGGGGGATACGCAGTATTTT. Protein product: CASSLGQGTGDTQYF.

This clonotype was found a few times. The chain is built from TRBV7-9 and TRBJ1-3, with a possible D match to TRBD1 (5 bases). With 5 bases removed from V and 0 bases from J, the gap between germline ends came to 11 bases. Germline loops: CDR1 SEHNR, CDR2 FQNEAQ (reference sequence). The CDR3 has 15 amino acids. CDR3 loop: CASSPPGNSGNTIYF. The CDR3 nucleotides read TGTGCCAGCAGCCCCCCAGGGAACTCTGGAAACACCATATATTTT. The whole variable domain, filled in from reference TRBV7-9 and TRBJ1-3, reads DTGVSQNPRHKITKRGQNVTFRCDPISEHNRLYWYRQTLGQGPEFLTYFQNEAQLEKSRLLSDRFSAERPKGSFSTLEIQRTEQGDSAMYLCASSPPGNSGNTIYFGEGSWLTVV.